One sample yielded the 27 T cell receptor beta chains listed below, sequenced in a study of cytomegalovirus exposure and HLA in healthy donors. It was with 60 Vbeta and 13 Jbeta primers that the PCR ran. TCRdb's table, derived via immunoSEQ multiplex PCR, lists solely in-frame clones and lacks some. The data hold approximately 120,000 clones, with around 80% observed a single time. The sequenced sample consisted of PBMCs. All receptors come from a female donor in good health and CMV-seronegative.

The chain has TRBV6-5 and TRBJ1-2, with D possibly TRBD1 on 5 matching bases. The V gene lost 0 bases and the J gene lost 4 bases, with 15 bases spanning the gap. CDR3 length: 16 amino acids. CDR1 and CDR2 from the germline V gene are MNHEY and SVGAGI. The CDR3 nucleotides are TGTGCCAGCAGTTACTCGGGTTCCAGGGACTTCTATGGCTACACCTTC. It codes for CASSYSGSRDFYGYTF.

The chain recombines TRBV2 with TRBJ2-2, with D possibly matching TRBD1 (6 bases). Germline V gives CDR1 SNHLY, CDR2 FYNNEI. This CDR3 has 17 residues. Trimming took off 7 bases at V and 4 bases at J, with 22 bases between the two ends. The CDR3 DNA reads TGTGCCAGCAAGGGAGAATCAGGGGTCGTCGGCACCGGGGAGCTGTTTTTT. Its protein product is CASKGESGVVGTGELFF.

This clone was counted only a few times. CDR3 amino acids: CASSLAPPSGSTYNEQFF. The CDR3 DNA reads as TGTGCCAGCAGCTTAGCCCCCCCTAGCGGGAGTACCTACAATGAGCAGTTCTTC. The J gene is TRBJ2-1, the V gene TRBV7-8, with TRBD2 identical over 10 bases. V dropped 0 bases and J dropped 2; count of bases not matched to a gene: 7. Germline values: CDR1 SGHVS, CDR2 FQNEAQ. CDR3 size: 18 residues.

The V and J genes are TRBV5-1 and TRBJ1-1; no definite D call. Germline CDR1 and CDR2: SGHRS and YFSETQ. The ends were cut back, 2 bases at V and 5 bases at J, with 10 bases in the middle. The CDR3 is 13 amino acids. The CDR3 sequence: CASSLRSRTEAFF. As DNA, the CDR3 is TGCGCCAGCAGCTTAAGGAGCCGGACTGAAGCTTTCTTT.

This clone was seen a handful of times. The chain combines TRBV5-1 with TRBJ1-4; 7 nucleotides line up with TRBD1. CDR1 SGHRS and CDR2 YFSETQ come from the germline V gene. The length of the CDR3 is 16 residues. V was pared by 5 bases and J by 0 bases, with 7 bases of the junction left unmatched. CDR3 bases: TGCGCCAGCAGTCGGGGACAGCCGGCAACTAATGAAAAACTGTTTTTT. Protein product: CASSRGQPATNEKLFF.

This chain links TRBV10-2 with TRBJ1-3; D is unclear. Germline V gene sequence: CDR1 WSHSY, CDR2 SAAADI. This CDR3 region has 15 residues. V lost 2 bases and J 2 bases, leaving 10 bases between the germline ends. CDR3 loop: CASSEDGAAGNTIYF. DNA of the CDR3: TGCGCCAGCAGTGAGGACGGAGCCGCTGGAAACACCATATATTTT.

This clone was counted once. The rearrangement uses TRBV2 and TRBJ2-5; 16 positions agree with TRBD2. Germline CDR1 reads SNHLY; CDR2 reads FYNNEI. The CDR3 is 18 amino acids. V lost 3 bases, J lost 3 bases, and 7 bases stayed unmatched. CDR3 coding DNA: TGTGCCAGCAGTGACCCGGGACTAGCGGGGGGGGTGAAAGAGACCCAGTACTTC. Residues: CASSDPGLAGGVKETQYF.

The chain couples TRBV4-2 to TRBJ2-7, with 8 bases aligning to TRBD1. Germline CDR1 is LGHNA and CDR2 is YNFKEQ. CDR3 length equals 15 residues. V lost 4 bases and J lost 3; bases outside the gene matches: 8. CDR3 coding DNA: TGTGCCAGCAGCCGCGAAAGGACAGGGAGCTACGAGCAGTACTTC. This sequence encodes CASSRERTGSYEQYF.

This clone was seen just once. The rearrangement joins TRBV6-1 to TRBJ1-2, with a tentative D call TRBD1 (5 bases). Trimming left V 8 bases short and J 7 bases short, with 20 bases between. This CDR3 is 14 amino acids long. Germline V gene sequence: CDR1 MNHNS, CDR2 SASEGT. Here the CDR3 reads CASDSDSQVGGYTF. Written as DNA, the CDR3 is TGTGCCAGCGACTCCGACAGCCAAGTCGGTGGCTACACCTTC.

Worth noting for this clone: The sample carries other DNA sequences with the same CDR3. This rearrangement joins TRBV7-3 to TRBJ2-1; 9 bases line up with TRBD2. Germline V gives CDR1 SGHTA, CDR2 FQGTGA. Trimming at V came to 2 bases and at J to 4 bases, leaving 3 bases not matched to a gene. The CDR3 is 15 amino acids. CDR3 nucleotides: TGTGCCAGCAGCTTAGGCCTAGCGGGGTACAATGAGCAGTTCTTC. Its translation is CASSLGLAGYNEQFF.

Only one count was recorded for this clone. The rearrangement joins TRBV5-6 to TRBJ1-1; D gene uncertain. There are 15 residues in the CDR3. V dropped 0 bases and J dropped 4 bases, with 13 bases sitting between them. Germline CDR1 and CDR2: SGHDT and YYEEEE. The CDR3 reads CASSLEPNLGTEAFF. In DNA, the CDR3 is TGTGCCAGCAGCTTGGAACCAAATCTAGGCACTGAAGCTTTCTTT.

This clone is a singleton in its sample. This chain links TRBV14 with TRBJ2-2; 8 positions agree with TRBD1. Unmatched junction bases numbered 10, after V lost 4 bases and J lost 6 bases. CDR3 length: 16 amino acids. CDR1 and CDR2 from the germline V gene are SGHDN and FVKESK. The CDR3, as DNA: TGTGCCAGCAGCCCCTGGGCAGGGGGCGGTTCCGGGGAGCTGTTTTTT. Its translation: CASSPWAGGGSGELFF.

V usage is TRBV9 and J usage is TRBJ2-3, with D tentatively TRBD2 (6 bases). Germline CDR1 reads SGDLS; CDR2 reads YYNGEE. The CDR3 has 17 amino acids. V lost 0 bases and J 4 bases, leaving 18 bases between the germline ends. Written as DNA, the CDR3 is TGTGCCAGCAGCGTAGATATGGCGGGGAGGCCCCCAGATACGCAGTATTTT. It encodes CASSVDMAGRPPDTQYF.

V usage is TRBV18 and J usage is TRBJ2-7; D might be TRBD1 (6 bases). Trimming cost V 1 base and J 5 bases, with 12 bases left between them. From germline, CDR1 is KGHSH and CDR2 LQKENI. The CDR3 runs 14 residues. CDR3 sequence: CASSPRVQGDEQYF. The CDR3 bases are TGTGCCAGCTCACCACGAGTACAGGGTGACGAGCAGTACTTC.

The J gene is TRBJ2-2, the V gene TRBV13; possibly TRBD2 for D (6 bases). The ends were cut back, 3 bases at V and 9 bases at J, with 11 bases in the middle. Germline CDR1 and CDR2: PRHDT and FYEKMQ (reference sequence). The CDR3 loop spans 13 amino acids. The CDR3 region has the DNA TGTGCCAGCAGCTTCCCACTAGCAAGGGAGCTGTTTTTT. It translates to CASSFPLARELFF.

For this clone: An end of the junction differs from the germline gene, which may be a read error. V and J are TRBV4-1 and TRBJ1-5; 9 nucleotides line up with TRBD1. This CDR3 region has 14 residues. Per germline, CDR1 MGHRA and CDR2 YSYEKL. For the CDR3, the DNA is TGCGCCGGCAGCCAAGGACAGGGGAATCAGCCCCAGCATTTT. It translates to CAGSQGQGNQPQHF.

V gene TRBV5-4 combines with J gene TRBJ1-5; D unresolved. The CDR3 loop spans 14 amino acids. V was clipped by 3 bases and J by 1 base, with 8 bases between them. Germline CDR1 SGHNT, CDR2 YYREEE (reference sequence). The CDR3 loop is CASSWFGSNQPQHF. The CDR3, as DNA: TGTGCCAGCAGCTGGTTTGGCAGCAATCAGCCCCAGCATTTT.

CDR3 region: CASSLAVAGVRGEQYF. CDR3 nucleotide sequence: TGCGCCAGCAGCTTGGCAGTTGCGGGAGTTAGGGGCGAGCAGTACTTC. The chain has TRBV5-1 and TRBJ2-7; TRBD2 matches at 7 bases. CDR1 is SGHRS and CDR2 is YFSETQ in the germline V gene. CDR3 length: 16 residues. The ends lost 0 bases at V and 6 bases at J; junction bases unmatched: 12.

V usage is TRBV12-5 and J usage is TRBJ2-7; D gene uncertain. Trimming took 4 bases from V and 2 from J, leaving 9 bases between them. The CDR3 has 13 amino acids. Per germline, CDR1 LGHNT and CDR2 FRNRAP. The CDR3 DNA follows: TGTGCTAGTGGTTGGGCAGGCGCCTACGAGCAGTACTTC. This translates into CASGWAGAYEQYF.

A word on this clone: This specimen includes other DNA sequences encoding the same CDR3. This chain links TRBV5-1 with TRBJ2-5; D is unclear. The CDR3 has 14 amino acids. Germline loops: CDR1 SGHRS, CDR2 YFSETQ. Trimming removed 0 bases from V and 5 bases from J, with 11 bases in between. CDR3 coding DNA: TGCGCCAGCAGCTTGGTATTAGCAAGGGAGACCCAGTACTTC. This translates into CASSLVLARETQYF.

This sequence joins TRBV5-1 and TRBJ2-7; TRBD2 aligns across 9 bases. V lost 0 bases and J lost 3; bases outside the gene matches: 4. The V gene's germline CDR1 is SGHRS and CDR2 YFSETQ. The CDR3 sequence is 15 residues long. For the CDR3, the DNA is TGCGCCAGCAGCTTGGGGAGCGGGGGGTACTACGAGCAGTACTTC. It yields the protein CASSLGSGGYYEQYF.

The chain carries TRBV7-9 and TRBJ2-5, with no clear D. The end of the DNA fits TRBJ2-7 better, so the J call may be wrong. The length of the CDR3 is 11 residues. Germline CDR1 is SEHNR and CDR2 is FQNEAQ (reference sequence). The CDR3 sequence is CASSLIYEQYF. DNA for the CDR3: TGTGCCAGCAGCTTAATCTACGAGCAGTACTTC.

This clone was seen more than once but under ten times. The CDR3 is CASSYGPLTGELFF. The CDR3 DNA is TGTGCCAGCAGTTACGGCCCTTTGACCGGGGAGCTGTTTTTT. The chain carries TRBV6-5 and TRBJ2-2, with no clear D. Per germline, CDR1 MNHEY and CDR2 SVGAGI. The CDR3 has 14 residues. The V end was cut by 2 bases, the J end by 5 bases, with 9 bases between.

This clone was seen a few times. The gene calls are TRBV10-3 and TRBJ1-2; 11 bases are shared with TRBD1. This CDR3 spans 13 amino acids. Germline loops: CDR1 ENHRY, CDR2 SYGVKD. Losses at the gene ends were 8 bases for V and 6 bases for J; bases not matched to a gene: 5. CDR3 loop: CAISDRGRDGYTF. The CDR3 nucleotides read TGTGCCATCTCGGACAGGGGGCGGGATGGCTACACCTTC.

CDR3 in DNA: TGCGCCAGCAGCCCGACAGATAGCTCCTATAATTCACCCCTCCACTTT. Translation: CASSPTDSSYNSPLHF. The gene calls are TRBV5-1 and TRBJ1-6; a possible D gene is TRBD1 (5 bases). The V end lost 4 bases, the J end lost 0 bases, and 11 bases lay between the germline ends. From germline, CDR1 is SGHRS and CDR2 YFSETQ. The length of the CDR3 is 16 residues.

The V call is TRBV28, the J call TRBJ2-7, with 8 bases lining up with TRBD2. V shed 5 bases and J 3 bases; nucleotides not matched to a gene: 9. CDR1 MDHEN and CDR2 SYDVKM come from the germline V gene. The CDR3 runs 15 residues. The CDR3 bases are TGTGCCAGCAGTCCGCCGACTAGCGCGGACTACGAGCAGTACTTC. Protein: CASSPPTSADYEQYF.

The chain carries TRBV12-5 and TRBJ2-2; the match to TRBD1 covers 7 bases. V lost 3 bases and J lost 6; bases outside the gene matches: 13. The length of the CDR3 is 17 residues. From germline, CDR1 is LGHNT and CDR2 FRNRAP. The CDR3 nucleotides read TGTGCTAGTGGTTTATGGGGTCAGGGGGATTACGCCGGGGAGCTGTTTTTT. It translates to CASGLWGQGDYAGELFF.